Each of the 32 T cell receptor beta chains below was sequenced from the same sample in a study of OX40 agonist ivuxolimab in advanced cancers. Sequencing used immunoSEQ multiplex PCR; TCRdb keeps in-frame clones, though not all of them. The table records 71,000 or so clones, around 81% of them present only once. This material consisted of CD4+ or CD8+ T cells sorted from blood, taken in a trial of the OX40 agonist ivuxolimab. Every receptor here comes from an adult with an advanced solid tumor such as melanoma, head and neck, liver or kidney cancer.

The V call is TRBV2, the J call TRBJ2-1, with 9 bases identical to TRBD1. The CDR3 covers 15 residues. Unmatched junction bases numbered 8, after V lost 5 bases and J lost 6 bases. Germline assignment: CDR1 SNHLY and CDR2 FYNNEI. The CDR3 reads CASSYTGTGFNEQFF. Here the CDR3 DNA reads TGTGCCAGCAGTTATACCGGGACAGGGTTCAATGAGCAGTTCTTC.

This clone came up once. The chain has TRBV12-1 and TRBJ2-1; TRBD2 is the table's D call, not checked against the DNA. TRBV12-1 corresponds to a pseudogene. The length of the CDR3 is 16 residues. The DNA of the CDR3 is TGTGCCAGCAGCTTTGAGGCGGGGGGGTCCTACAATGAGCAGTTCTTC. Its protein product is CASSFEAGGSYNEQFF.

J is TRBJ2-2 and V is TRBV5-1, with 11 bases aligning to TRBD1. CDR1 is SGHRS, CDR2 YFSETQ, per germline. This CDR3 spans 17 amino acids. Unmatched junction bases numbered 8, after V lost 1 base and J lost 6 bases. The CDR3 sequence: CASSLKGQGVIAGELFF. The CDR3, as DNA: TGCGCCAGCAGCTTGAAGGGACAGGGGGTCATTGCCGGGGAGCTGTTTTTT.

CDR3 nucleotide sequence: TGTGCCAGCAGCCAAGACTTAATTGGGGGGACGACGAACACCATATATTTT. Its protein is CASSQDLIGGTTNTIYF. This sequence joins TRBV4-2 and TRBJ1-3; TRBD1 might be the D (5 bases). Trimming pared 0 bases from V and 7 bases from J, leaving 19 bases between. Germline lookup yields CDR1 LGHNA and CDR2 YNFKEQ. The CDR3 length is 17 residues.

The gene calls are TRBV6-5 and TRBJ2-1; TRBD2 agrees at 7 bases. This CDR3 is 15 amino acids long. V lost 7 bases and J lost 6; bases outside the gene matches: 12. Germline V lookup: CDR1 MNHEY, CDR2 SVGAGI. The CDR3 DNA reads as TGTGCCAGCACTCGACTGGCGGGAGTCTCCAATGAGCAGTTCTTC. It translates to CASTRLAGVSNEQFF.

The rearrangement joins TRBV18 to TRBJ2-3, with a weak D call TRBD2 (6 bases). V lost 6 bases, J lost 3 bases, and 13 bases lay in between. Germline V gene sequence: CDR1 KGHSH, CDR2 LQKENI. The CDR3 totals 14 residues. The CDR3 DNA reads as TGTGCCAGCTCTGCGGGGTGGAGAACAGATACGCAGTATTTT. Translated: CASSAGWRTDTQYF.

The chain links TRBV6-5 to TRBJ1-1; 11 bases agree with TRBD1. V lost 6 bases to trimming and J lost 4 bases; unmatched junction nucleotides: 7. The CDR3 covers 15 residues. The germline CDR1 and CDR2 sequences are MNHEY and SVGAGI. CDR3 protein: CASRKGGTGGTEAFF. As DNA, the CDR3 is TGTGCCAGCAGAAAGGGGGGGACAGGGGGCACTGAAGCTTTCTTT.

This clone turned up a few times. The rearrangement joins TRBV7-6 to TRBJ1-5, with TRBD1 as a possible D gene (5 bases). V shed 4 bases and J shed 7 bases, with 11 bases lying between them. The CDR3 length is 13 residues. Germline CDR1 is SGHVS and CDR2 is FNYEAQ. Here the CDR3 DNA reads TGTGCCAGCAGCTACTCCCGGGACCAGCCCCAGCATTTT. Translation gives CASSYSRDQPQHF.

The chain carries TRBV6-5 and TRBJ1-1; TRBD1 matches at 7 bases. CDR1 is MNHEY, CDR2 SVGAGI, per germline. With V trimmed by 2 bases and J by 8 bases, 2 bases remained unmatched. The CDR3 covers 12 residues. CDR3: CASSYRGQEAFF. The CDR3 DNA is TGTGCCAGCAGTTACAGGGGGCAGGAAGCTTTCTTT.

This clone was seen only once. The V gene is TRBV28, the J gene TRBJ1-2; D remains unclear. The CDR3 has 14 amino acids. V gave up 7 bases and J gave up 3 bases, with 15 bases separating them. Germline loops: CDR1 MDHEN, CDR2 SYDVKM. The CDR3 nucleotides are TGTGCCAGCAACGATATCCCAGGTTACTATGGCTACACCTTC. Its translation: CASNDIPGYYGYTF.

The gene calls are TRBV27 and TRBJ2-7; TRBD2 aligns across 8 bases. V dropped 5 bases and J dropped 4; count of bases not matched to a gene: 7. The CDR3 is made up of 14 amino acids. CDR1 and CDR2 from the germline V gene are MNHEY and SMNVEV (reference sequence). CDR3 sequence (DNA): TGTGCCAGCAGTCAATACGGGGGGGGATACGAGCAGTACGTC. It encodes CASSQYGGGYEQYV.

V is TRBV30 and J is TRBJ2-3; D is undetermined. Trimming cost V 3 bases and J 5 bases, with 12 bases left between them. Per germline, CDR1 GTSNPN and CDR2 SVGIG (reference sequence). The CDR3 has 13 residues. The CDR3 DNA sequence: TGTGCCTGGAGAGTCCCGCCCCTAGATACGCAGTATTTT. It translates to CAWRVPPLDTQYF.

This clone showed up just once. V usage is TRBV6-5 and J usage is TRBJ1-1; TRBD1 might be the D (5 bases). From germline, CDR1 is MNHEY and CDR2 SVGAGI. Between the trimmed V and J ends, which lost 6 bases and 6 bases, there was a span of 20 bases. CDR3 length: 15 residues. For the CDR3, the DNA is TGTGCCAGCAGCCGACCCTTGGGGGTGTTTTCTGAAGCTTTCTTT. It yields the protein CASSRPLGVFSEAFF.

The CDR3 here is CASSLSGQFTEAFF. DNA of the CDR3: TGTGCCAGCAGTTTATCCGGACAGTTCACTGAAGCTTTCTTT. The chain joins TRBV28 to TRBJ1-1; weak D call: TRBD1 (6 bases). This CDR3 is 14 amino acids long. Trimming cost V 1 base and J 4 bases, with 10 bases left between them. The germline V gene encodes CDR1 MDHEN and CDR2 SYDVKM.

CDR3 region: CASSHLTGQTYYTF. In nucleotides, the CDR3 is TGCGCCAGCAGCCACCTGACGGGACAGACATACTACACCTTC. The chain joins TRBV4-1 to TRBJ1-2, with 7 bases identical to TRBD1. CDR3 length equals 14 residues. V was clipped by 3 bases and J by 10 bases; unmatched bases: 11. Germline CDR1 reads MGHRA; CDR2 reads YSYEKL.

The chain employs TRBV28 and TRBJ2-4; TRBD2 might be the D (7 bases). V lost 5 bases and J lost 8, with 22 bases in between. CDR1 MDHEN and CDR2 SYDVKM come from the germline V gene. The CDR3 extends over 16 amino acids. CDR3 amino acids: CASSPIDGGLLDIQYF. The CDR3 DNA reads TGTGCCAGCAGTCCCATCGACGGGGGGCTTCTGGACATTCAGTACTTC.

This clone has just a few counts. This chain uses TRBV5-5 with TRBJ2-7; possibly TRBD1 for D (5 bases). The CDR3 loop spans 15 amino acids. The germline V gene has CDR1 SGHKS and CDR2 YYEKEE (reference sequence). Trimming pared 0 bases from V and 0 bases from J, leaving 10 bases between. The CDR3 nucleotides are TGTGCCAGCAGCTTGGCAGGGTTCGTCTCCTACGAGCAGTACTTC. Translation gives CASSLAGFVSYEQYF.

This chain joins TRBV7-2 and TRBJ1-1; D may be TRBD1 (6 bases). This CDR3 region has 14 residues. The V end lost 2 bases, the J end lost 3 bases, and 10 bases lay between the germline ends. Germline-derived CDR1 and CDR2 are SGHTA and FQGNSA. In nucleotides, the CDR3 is TGTGCCAGCAGCTTATTTGCAGGGGACACTGAAGCTTTCTTT. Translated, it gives CASSLFAGDTEAFF.

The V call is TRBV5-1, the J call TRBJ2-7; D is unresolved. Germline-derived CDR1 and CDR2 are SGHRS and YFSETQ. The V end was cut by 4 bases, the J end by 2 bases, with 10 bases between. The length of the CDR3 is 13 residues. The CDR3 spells CASSAGEPYEQYF. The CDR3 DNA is TGCGCCAGCAGCGCCGGTGAACCCTACGAGCAGTACTTC.

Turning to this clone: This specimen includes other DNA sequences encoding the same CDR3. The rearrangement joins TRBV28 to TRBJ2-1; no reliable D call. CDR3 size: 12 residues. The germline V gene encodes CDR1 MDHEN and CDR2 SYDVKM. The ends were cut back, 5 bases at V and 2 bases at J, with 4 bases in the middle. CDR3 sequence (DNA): TGTGCCAGCAGTCTGACCTACAATGAGCAGTTCTTC. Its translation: CASSLTYNEQFF.

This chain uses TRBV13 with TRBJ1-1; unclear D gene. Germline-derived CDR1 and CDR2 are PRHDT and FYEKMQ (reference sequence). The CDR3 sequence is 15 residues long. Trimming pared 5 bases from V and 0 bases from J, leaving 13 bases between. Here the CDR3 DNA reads TGTGCCAGCAGCCCATCGACGGATTTGAACACTGAAGCTTTCTTT. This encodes CASSPSTDLNTEAFF.

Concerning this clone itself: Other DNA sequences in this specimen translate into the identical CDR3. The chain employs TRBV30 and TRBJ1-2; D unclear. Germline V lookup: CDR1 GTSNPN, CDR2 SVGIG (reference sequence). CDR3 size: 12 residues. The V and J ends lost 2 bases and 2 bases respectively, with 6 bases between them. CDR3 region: CAWSRGNYGYTF. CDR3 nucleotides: TGTGCCTGGAGTCGGGGAAACTATGGCTACACCTTC. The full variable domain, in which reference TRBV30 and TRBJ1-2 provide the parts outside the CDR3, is SQTIHQWPATLVQPVGSPLSLECTVEGTSNPNLYWYRQAAGRGLQLLFYSVGIGQISSEVPQNLSASRPQDRQFILSSKKLLLSDSGFYLCAWSRGNYGYTFGSGTRLTVV.

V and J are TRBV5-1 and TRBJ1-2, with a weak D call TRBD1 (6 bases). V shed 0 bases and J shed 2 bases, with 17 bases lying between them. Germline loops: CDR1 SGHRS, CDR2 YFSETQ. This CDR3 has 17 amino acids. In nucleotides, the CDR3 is TGCGCCAGCAGCTTGGGTCGTCCCGGACAGAAAAACTATGGCTACACCTTC. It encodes CASSLGRPGQKNYGYTF.

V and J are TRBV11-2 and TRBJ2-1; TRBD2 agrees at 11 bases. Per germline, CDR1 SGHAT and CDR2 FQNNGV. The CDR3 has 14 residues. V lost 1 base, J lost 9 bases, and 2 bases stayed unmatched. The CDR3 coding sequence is TGTGCCAGCAGCTTAGGTCTAGCGGGAGGTGAGCAGTTCTTC. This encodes CASSLGLAGGEQFF.

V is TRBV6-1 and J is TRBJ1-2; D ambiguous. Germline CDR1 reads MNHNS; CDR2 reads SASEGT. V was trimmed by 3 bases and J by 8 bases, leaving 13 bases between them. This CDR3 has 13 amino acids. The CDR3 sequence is CASSETPRGGYTF. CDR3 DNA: TGTGCCAGCAGTGAGACACCGCGCGGAGGCTACACCTTC.

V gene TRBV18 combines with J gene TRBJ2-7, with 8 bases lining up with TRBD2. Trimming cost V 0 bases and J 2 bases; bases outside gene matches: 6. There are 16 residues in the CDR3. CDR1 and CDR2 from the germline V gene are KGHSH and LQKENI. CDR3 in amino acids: CASSPPGGEGTYEQYF. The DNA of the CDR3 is TGTGCCAGCTCACCACCCGGGGGGGAGGGCACCTACGAGCAGTACTTC.

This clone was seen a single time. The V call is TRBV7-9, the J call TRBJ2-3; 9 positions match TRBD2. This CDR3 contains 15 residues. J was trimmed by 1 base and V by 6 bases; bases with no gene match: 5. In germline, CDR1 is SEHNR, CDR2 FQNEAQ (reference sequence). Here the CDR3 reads CASRGLAGRTDTQYF. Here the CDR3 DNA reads TGTGCCAGCAGGGGACTAGCCGGACGCACAGATACGCAGTATTTT.

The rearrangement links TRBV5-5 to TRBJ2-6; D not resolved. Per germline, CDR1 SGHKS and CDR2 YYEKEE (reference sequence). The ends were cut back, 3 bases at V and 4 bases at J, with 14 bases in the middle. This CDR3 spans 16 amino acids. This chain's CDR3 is CASSSDPGSGANVLTF. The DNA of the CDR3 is TGTGCCAGCAGCTCGGATCCTGGGTCCGGGGCCAACGTCCTGACTTTC.

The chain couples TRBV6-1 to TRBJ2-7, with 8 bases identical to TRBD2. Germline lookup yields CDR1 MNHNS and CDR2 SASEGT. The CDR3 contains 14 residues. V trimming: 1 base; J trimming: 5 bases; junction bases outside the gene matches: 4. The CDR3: CASSEVGRGHEQYF. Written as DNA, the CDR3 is TGTGCCAGCAGTGAAGTCGGGAGGGGCCACGAGCAGTACTTC.

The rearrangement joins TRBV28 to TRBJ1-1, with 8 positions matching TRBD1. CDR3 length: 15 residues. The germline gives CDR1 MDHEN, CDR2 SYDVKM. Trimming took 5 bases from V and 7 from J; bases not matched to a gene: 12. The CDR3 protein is CASSTPGQGFYEAFF. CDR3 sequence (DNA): TGTGCCAGCAGTACCCCCGGACAGGGTTTCTATGAAGCTTTCTTT.

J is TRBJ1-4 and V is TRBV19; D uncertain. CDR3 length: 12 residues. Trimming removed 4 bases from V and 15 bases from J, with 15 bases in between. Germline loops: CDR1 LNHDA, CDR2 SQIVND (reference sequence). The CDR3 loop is CASSNGRQSLFF. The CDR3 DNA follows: TGTGCCAGTAGTAACGGTCGGCAAAGCTTGTTTTTT.

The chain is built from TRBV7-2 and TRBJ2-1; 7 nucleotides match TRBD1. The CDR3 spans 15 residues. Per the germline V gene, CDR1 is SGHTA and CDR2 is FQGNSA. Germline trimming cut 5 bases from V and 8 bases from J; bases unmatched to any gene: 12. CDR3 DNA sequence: TGTGCCAGCAGCGCCCGGGACAGAGCAGCCGATGAGCAGTTCTTC. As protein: CASSARDRAADEQFF.